This T cell receptor (beta chain) is drawn from a study of early T cells in non-severe SARS-CoV-2 infection. Background on the study: Sequencing was performed on bulk RNA from unsorted whole blood, leaving chains unpaired. Overall study results and limits: Reliance on VDJdb matching favored anti-spike CD8 responses; private and CD4 specificities were missed.

cDNA molecules, individually, were tagged with unique molecular identifiers. TCRdb analysed the 5' RACE reads with MiXCR anew, one entry per CDR3 protein. The data hold about 69,000 distinct CDR3 sequences, with roughly 11% observed a single time. The CDR3 extends over 16 amino acids. V gave up 3 bases and J gave up 5 bases, with 18 bases separating them. Germline CDR1 MNHEY, CDR2 SVGEGT. Concerning this clonotype: Its antigen is unknown.

The origin of this receptor is an adult who was a healthcare worker with PCR-confirmed SARS-CoV-2 infection or an uninfected control (not recorded which). This rearrangement joins TRBV6-2 or TRBV6-3 to TRBJ2-3; D may be TRBD2 (6 bases). Specimen: whole blood, collected at baseline. The CDR3 sequence is CASSYLYGGTGDTQYF. Written as DNA, the CDR3 is TGTGCCAGCAGTTATCTGTATGGGGGGACTGGAGATACGCAGTATTTT.